The 8 T cell receptor beta chains below were found in one sample sequenced in a study of Ad26.COV2.S vaccination and SARS-CoV-2 variants. Repertoires were generated with immunoSEQ multiplex PCR, while TCRdb's copy carries only in-frame clones and drops some. The table records some 350,000 clones, roughly 90% of them present only once. Treatment denoted: roughly 18 received Ad26.COV2.S at low or high dose, single or two shots; five or six received placebo; per-sample allocation not given. The samples date from day 63 after the first vaccine or placebo injection. The sequenced sample was peripheral blood, obtained in a trial of Ad26.COV2.S vaccine versus placebo. The receptors shown here come from a person aged 18-60 years who received the Ad26.COV2.S COVID-19 vaccine or a placebo.

The chain combines TRBV5-8 with TRBJ1-2; tentatively, D is TRBD1 (5 bases). Germline CDR1 and CDR2: SGHTS and YDEGEE. CDR3 length equals 13 residues. The germline V and J ends were trimmed by 1 base and 6 bases, with 10 bases remaining between them. The CDR3 here is CASSLQGRHGYTF. For the CDR3, the DNA is TGTGCCAGCAGCTTGCAGGGTCGGCATGGCTACACCTTC.

The chain links TRBV28 to TRBJ2-2, with unresolved D. Germline-derived CDR1 and CDR2 are MDHEN and SYDVKM. V lost 6 bases and J 0 bases, leaving 11 bases between the germline ends. CDR3 size: 15 residues. CDR3 residues: CASRRTYANTGELFF. CDR3 in DNA: TGTGCCAGCAGACGGACCTATGCGAACACCGGGGAGCTGTTTTTT.

The J gene is TRBJ1-3, the V gene TRBV7-8; no clear D. From germline, CDR1 is SGHVS and CDR2 FQNEAQ. The CDR3 consists of 13 residues. The ends were cut back, 5 bases at V and 8 bases at J, with 13 bases in the middle. The CDR3 DNA is TGTGCCAGCAGCCCAGGTTTTTCGGACACCATATATTTT. Its protein product is CASSPGFSDTIYF.

The rearrangement uses TRBV3-1 (or the pseudogene TRBV3-2) and TRBJ2-2; tentatively, D is TRBD1 (5 bases). Trimming took 6 bases from V and 4 from J, leaving 12 bases between them. Per the germline V gene, CDR1 is LGHDT and CDR2 is YNNKEL (reference sequence). The CDR3 sequence is 14 residues long. CDR3 bases: TGTGCCAGCAGGCGAGACAGAACCACCGGGGAGCTGTTTTTT. As protein: CASRRDRTTGELFF.

The V gene is TRBV7-9, the J gene TRBJ2-5; D remains ambiguous. The CDR3 consists of 14 residues. From germline, CDR1 is SEHNR and CDR2 FQNEAQ (reference sequence). V gave up 1 base and J gave up 6 bases, with 12 bases separating them. Here the CDR3 reads CASSLVSGIKTQYF. DNA for the CDR3: TGTGCCAGCAGCTTAGTTAGTGGGATAAAGACCCAGTACTTC.

This sequence joins TRBV27 and TRBJ1-5; the D gene is possibly TRBD1 (6 bases). This CDR3 spans 14 amino acids. V was clipped by 5 bases and J by 6 bases, with 14 bases between them. Per the germline V gene, CDR1 is MNHEY and CDR2 is SMNVEV (reference sequence). The CDR3 DNA reads TGTGCCAGCAGTCTAAGACAGGAATCTCAGCCCCAGCATTTT. Protein product: CASSLRQESQPQHF.

This chain links TRBV24-1 with TRBJ2-1; a possible D gene is TRBD1 (6 bases). The germline gives CDR1 KGHDR, CDR2 SFDVKD. The CDR3 is 13 amino acids. Trimming stripped 3 bases from V and 6 bases from J, with 8 bases between. The CDR3 protein is CATSDKGGNEQFF. For the CDR3, the DNA is TGTGCCACCAGTGATAAAGGGGGCAATGAGCAGTTCTTC.

V usage is TRBV30 and J usage is TRBJ1-4; D is possibly TRBD1 (5 bases). The germline V and J ends were trimmed by 0 bases and 7 bases, with 12 bases remaining between them. Germline V lookup: CDR1 GTSNPN, CDR2 SVGIG (reference sequence). The CDR3 spans 14 residues. CDR3: CAWSVRVGGEKLFF. In nucleotides, the CDR3 is TGTGCCTGGAGTGTAAGGGTCGGGGGTGAAAAACTGTTTTTT.